This T cell receptor beta chain was sequenced for a study of cytomegalovirus exposure and HLA in healthy donors. Notes on the study in general: Most TCR sequences were uncommon, yet certain public TCRs appeared in many donors.

Trimming removed 4 bases from V and 8 bases from J; junction bases left unmatched: 10. The CDR3 has 14 residues. In germline, CDR1 is SGHRS, CDR2 YFSETQ. In regard to this clone: What it recognizes is unknown.

PCR primers comprised 60 Vbeta and 13 Jbeta primers. Produced via immunoSEQ multiplex PCR; TCRdb's table is partial and in-frame only. The repertoire includes approximately 140,000 clones, roughly 80% of them detected once, and about 3% sits in the top ten. J is TRBJ1-2 and V is TRBV5-1; TRBD1 aligns across 8 bases. Material: PBMCs. The clonotype comes from a man between 35 and 55 years old in good health and CMV-seronegative. CDR3 bases: TGCGCCAGCAGCGTAACGGACAGGGCAAGCGGCTACACCTTC. Protein sequence: CASSVTDRASGYTF.